This T cell receptor beta chain was recovered during a study of T cells in Graves' hyperthyroidism and ophthalmopathy. Using RNA transcripts as the source, TCR beta CDR3 regions were amplified. A set of HTBI primers served as the primers for a first-round RT-PCR of the TCR CDR3. A single record per CDR3 protein comes from TCRdb applying MiXCR to the multiplex PCR reads. The sample records about 770,000 distinct CDR3 sequences, roughly a sixth being singletons. The V and J ends lost 4 bases and 0 bases respectively, with 11 bases between them. Germline values: CDR1 SGHRS, CDR2 YFSETQ. The CDR3 length is 15 residues. The table lists this clonotype with a few counts.

Material: blood. This clonotype was sampled from a woman aged 45 to 65 with Graves' hyperthyroidism that later progressed to Graves' ophthalmopathy. The chain couples TRBV5-1 to TRBJ1-5; perhaps TRBD1 as D (5 bases). Here the CDR3 DNA reads TGCGCCAGCAGCCCCGGACACAATAGCAATCAGCCCCAGCATTTT. It yields the protein CASSPGHNSNQPQHF.